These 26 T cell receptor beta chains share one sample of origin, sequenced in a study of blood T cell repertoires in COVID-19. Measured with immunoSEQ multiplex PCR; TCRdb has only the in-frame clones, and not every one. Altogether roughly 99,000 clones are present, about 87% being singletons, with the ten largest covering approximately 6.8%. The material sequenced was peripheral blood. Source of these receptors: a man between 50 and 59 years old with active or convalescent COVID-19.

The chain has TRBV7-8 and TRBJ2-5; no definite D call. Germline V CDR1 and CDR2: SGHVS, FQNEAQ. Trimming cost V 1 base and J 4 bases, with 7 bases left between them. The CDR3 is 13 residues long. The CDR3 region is CASSLVNRETQYF. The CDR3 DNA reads TGTGCCAGCAGCTTAGTAAACAGAGAGACCCAGTACTTC.

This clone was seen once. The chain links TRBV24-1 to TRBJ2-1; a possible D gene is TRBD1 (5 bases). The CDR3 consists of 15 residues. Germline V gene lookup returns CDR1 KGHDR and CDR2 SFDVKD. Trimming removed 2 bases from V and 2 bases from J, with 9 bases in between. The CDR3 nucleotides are TGTGCCACCAGTGATTCGACAGTTCCCTACAATGAGCAGTTCTTC. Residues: CATSDSTVPYNEQFF.

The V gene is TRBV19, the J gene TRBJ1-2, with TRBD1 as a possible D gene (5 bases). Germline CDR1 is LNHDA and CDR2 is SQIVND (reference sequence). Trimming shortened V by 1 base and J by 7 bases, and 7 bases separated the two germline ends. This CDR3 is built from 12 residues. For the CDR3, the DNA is TGTGCCAGTAGTATAGTAGGGGCTGGCTACACCTTC. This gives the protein CASSIVGAGYTF.

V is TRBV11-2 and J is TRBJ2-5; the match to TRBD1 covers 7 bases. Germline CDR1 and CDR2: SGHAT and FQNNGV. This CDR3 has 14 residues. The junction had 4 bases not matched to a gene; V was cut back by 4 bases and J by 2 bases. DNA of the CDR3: TGTGCCAGCAGCTCACAGGGGTGGCAAGAGACCCAGTACTTC. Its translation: CASSSQGWQETQYF. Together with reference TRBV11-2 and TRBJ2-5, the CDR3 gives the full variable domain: EAGVAQSPRYKIIEKRQSVAFWCNPISGHATLYWYQQILGQGPKLLIQFQNNGVVDDSQLPKDRFSAERLKGVDSTLKIQPAKLEDSAVYLCASSSQGWQETQYFGPGTRLLVL.

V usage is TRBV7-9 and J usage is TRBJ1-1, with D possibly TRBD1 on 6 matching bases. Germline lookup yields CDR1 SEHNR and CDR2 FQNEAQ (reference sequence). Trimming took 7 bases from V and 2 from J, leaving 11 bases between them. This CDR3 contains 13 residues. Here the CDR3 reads CASTRTANTEAFF. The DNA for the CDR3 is TGTGCCAGCACCAGGACAGCCAACACTGAAGCTTTCTTT.

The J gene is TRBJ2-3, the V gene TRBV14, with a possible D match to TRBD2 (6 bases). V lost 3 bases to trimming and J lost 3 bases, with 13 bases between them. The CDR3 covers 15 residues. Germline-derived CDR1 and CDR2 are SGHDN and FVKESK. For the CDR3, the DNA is TGTGCCAGCAGCCAGACCCTAGCGTTAACAGATACGCAGTATTTT. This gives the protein CASSQTLALTDTQYF.

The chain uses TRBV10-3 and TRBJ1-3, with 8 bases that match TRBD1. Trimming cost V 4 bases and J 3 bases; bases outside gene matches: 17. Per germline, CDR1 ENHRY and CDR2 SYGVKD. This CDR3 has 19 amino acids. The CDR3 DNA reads TGTGCCATCAGTGGTTGGGCAGGGGGCTCCCAGAGGGATGGAAACACCATATATTTT. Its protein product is CAISGWAGGSQRDGNTIYF.

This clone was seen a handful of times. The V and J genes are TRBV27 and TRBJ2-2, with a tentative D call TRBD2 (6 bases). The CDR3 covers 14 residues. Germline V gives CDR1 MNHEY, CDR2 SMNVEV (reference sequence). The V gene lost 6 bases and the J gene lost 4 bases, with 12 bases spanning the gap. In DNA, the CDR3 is TGTGCCAGCAGGACCTCGGGAGTCACCGGGGAGCTGTTTTTT. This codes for CASRTSGVTGELFF.

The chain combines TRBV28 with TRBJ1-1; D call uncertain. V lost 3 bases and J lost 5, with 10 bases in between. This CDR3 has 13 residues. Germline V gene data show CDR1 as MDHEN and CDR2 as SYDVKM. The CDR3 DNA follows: TGTGCCAGCAGTTTGGAGAGGAAGACTGAAGCTTTCTTT. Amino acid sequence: CASSLERKTEAFF.

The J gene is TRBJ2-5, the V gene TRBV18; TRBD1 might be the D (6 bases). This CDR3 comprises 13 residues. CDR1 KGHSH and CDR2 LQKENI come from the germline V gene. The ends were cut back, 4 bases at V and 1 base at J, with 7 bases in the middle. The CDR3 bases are TGTGCCAGCTCACGGGGGCTCCAAGAGACCCAGTACTTC. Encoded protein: CASSRGLQETQYF.

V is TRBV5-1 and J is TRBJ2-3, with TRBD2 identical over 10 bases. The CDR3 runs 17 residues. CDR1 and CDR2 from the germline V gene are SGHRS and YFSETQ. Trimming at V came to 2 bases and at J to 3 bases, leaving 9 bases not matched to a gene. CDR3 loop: CASSFGLAGEGTDTQYF. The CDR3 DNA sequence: TGCGCCAGCAGCTTTGGCCTAGCGGGAGAGGGAACAGATACGCAGTATTTT.

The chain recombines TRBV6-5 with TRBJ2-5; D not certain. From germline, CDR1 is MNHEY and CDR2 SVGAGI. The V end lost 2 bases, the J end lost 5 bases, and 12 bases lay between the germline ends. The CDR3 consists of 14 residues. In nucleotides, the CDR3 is TGTGCCAGCAGTTACCTGGGCGATCGGGAGACCCAGTACTTC. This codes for CASSYLGDRETQYF.

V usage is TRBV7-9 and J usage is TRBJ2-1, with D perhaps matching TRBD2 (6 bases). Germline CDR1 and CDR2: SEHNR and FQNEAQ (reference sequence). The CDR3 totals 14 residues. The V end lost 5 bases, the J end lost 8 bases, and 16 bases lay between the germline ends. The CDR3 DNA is TGTGCCAGCAGCGACACCGGAGGGCTCTATGAGCAGTTCTTC. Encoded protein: CASSDTGGLYEQFF.

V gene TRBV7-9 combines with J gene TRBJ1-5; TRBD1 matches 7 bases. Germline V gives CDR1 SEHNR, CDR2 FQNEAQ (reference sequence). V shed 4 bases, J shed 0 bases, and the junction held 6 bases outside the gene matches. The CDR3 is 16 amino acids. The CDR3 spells CASSSGQKYSNQPQHF. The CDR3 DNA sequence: TGTGCCAGCAGCTCGGGACAGAAATATAGCAATCAGCCCCAGCATTTT.

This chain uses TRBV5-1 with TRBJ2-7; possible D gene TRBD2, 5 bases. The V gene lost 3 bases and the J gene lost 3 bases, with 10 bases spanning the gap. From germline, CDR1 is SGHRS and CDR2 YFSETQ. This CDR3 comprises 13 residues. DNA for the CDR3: TGCGCCAGCAGCTATGAGGGAGACTACGAGCAGTACTTC. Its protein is CASSYEGDYEQYF.

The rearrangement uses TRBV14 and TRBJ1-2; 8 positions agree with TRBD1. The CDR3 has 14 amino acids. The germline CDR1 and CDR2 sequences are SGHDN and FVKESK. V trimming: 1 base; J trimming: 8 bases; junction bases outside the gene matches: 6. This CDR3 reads CASSQGTRGRGYTF. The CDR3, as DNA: TGTGCCAGCAGCCAAGGTACCAGGGGGCGAGGCTACACCTTC.

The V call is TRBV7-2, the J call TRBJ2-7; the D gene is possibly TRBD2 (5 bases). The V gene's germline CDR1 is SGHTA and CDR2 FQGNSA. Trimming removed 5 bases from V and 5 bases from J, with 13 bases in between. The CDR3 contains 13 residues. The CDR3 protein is CASSPQRRHEQYF. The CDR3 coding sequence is TGTGCCAGCAGCCCCCAGCGGCGCCACGAGCAGTACTTC.

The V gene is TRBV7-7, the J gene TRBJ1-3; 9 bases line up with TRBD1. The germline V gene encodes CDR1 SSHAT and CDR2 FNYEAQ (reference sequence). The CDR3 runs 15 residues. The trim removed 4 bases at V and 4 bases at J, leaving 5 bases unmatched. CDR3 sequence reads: CASSSGQGTGNTIYF. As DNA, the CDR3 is TGTGCCAGCAGCTCGGGACAGGGAACGGGAAACACCATATATTTT.

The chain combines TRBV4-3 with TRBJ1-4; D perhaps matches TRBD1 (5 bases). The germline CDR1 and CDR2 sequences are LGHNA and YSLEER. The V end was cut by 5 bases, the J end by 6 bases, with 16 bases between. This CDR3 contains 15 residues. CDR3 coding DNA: TGCGCCAGCAGCGCTTCTCAGGGTTATTATGAAAAACTGTTTTTT. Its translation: CASSASQGYYEKLFF.

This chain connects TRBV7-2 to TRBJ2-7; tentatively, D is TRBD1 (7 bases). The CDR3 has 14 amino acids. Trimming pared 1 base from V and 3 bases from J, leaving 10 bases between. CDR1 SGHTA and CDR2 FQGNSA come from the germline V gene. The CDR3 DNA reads TGTGCCAGCAGCTTAGGCAGGGGGGACTACGAGCAGTACTTC. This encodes CASSLGRGDYEQYF.

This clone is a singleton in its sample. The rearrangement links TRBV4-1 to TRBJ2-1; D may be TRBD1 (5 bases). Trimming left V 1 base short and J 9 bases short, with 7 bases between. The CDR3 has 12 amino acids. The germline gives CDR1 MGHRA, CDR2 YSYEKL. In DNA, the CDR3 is TGCGCCAGCAGCCAAGGGGGCCCTGAGCAGTTCTTC. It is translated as CASSQGGPEQFF.

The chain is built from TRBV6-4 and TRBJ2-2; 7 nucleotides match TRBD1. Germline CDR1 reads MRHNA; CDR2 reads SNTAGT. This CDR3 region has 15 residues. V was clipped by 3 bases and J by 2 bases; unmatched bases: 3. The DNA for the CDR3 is TGTGCCAGCAGTGATGAGGGGGCAAACACCGGGGAGCTGTTTTTT. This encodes CASSDEGANTGELFF.

The CDR3 spells CSVEGGEGQPQHF. The CDR3, as DNA: TGCAGCGTTGAAGGGGGGGAAGGGCAGCCCCAGCATTTT. The V and J genes are TRBV29-1 and TRBJ1-5, with D possibly being TRBD1 (5 bases). The CDR3 has 13 residues. V was clipped by 1 base and J by 7 bases, with 11 bases between them. Germline V lookup: CDR1 SQVTM, CDR2 ANQGSEA.

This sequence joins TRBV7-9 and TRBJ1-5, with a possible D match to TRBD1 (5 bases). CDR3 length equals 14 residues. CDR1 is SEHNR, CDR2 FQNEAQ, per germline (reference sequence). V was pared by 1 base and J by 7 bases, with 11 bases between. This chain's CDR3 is CASSLGGRGQPQHF. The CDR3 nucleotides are TGTGCCAGCAGCTTAGGGGGGAGGGGCCAGCCCCAGCATTTT.

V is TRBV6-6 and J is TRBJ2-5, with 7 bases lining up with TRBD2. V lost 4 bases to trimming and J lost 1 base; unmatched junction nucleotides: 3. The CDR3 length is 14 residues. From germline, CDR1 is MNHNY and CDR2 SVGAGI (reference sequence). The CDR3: CASSWSSGQETQYF. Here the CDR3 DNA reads TGTGCCAGCAGTTGGTCTAGCGGCCAAGAGACCCAGTACTTC.

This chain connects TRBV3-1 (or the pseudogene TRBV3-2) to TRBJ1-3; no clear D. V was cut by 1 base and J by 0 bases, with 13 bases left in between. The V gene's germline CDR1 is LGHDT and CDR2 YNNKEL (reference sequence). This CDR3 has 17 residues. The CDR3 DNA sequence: TGTGCCAGCAGCCAAGGGGCAGCCTCGATCTCTGGAAACACCATATATTTT. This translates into CASSQGAASISGNTIYF.